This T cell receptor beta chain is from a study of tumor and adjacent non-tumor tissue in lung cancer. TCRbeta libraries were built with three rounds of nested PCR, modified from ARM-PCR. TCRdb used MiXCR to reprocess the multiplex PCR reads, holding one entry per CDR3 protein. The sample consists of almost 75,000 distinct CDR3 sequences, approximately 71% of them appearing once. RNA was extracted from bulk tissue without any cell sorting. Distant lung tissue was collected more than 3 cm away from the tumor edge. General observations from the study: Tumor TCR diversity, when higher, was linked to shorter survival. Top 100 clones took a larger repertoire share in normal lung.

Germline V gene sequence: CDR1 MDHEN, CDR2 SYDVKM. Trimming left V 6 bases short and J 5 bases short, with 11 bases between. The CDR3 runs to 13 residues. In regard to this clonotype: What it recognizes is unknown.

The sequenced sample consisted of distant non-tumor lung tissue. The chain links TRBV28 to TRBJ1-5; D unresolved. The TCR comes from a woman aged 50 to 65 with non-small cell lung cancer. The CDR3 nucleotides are TGTGCCAGCAGGCTGGGCACTTATCAGCCCCAGCATTTT. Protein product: CASRLGTYQPQHF.